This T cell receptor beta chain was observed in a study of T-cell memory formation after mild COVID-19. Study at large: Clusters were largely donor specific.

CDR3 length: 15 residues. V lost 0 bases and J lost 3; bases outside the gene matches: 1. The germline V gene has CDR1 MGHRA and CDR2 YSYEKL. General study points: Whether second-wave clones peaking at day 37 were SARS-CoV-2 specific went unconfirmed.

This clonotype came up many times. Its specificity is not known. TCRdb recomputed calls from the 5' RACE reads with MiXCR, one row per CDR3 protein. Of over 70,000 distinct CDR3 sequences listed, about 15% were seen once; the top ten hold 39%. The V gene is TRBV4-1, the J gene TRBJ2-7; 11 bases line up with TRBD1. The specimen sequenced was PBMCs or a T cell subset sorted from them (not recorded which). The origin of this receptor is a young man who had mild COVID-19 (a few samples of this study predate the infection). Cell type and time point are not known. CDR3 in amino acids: CASSQEDRGLYEQYF. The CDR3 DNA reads TGCGCCAGCAGCCAAGAGGACAGGGGGCTCTACGAGCAGTACTTC.